Listed here is a single T cell receptor (beta chain). Its matching antigen is unknown. The data were obtained in a study of cytomegalovirus exposure and HLA in healthy donors. Whole-study results and caveats: The tendency of first-cohort TCR clusters to co-occur in the roughly 130 validation repertoires emerged from a later analysis. Most TCR sequences were seen very rarely across donors, but some public TCRs occurred in many. For cytomegalovirus status, the classifier reportedly gave diagnoses with high specificity and sensitivity. According to the study, 160 or so TCR beta chains were cytomegalovirus-associated.

TCRdb's table, derived via immunoSEQ multiplex PCR, lists solely in-frame clones and lacks some. The repertoire holds some 190,000 clones, with approximately 89% as singletons. In germline, CDR1 is MNHEY, CDR2 SVGAGI. Trimming pared 0 bases from V and 1 base from J, leaving 9 bases between. There are 15 residues in the CDR3. This receptor was identified in a man aged 30-40 years in good health and CMV-seropositive. Sequencing was performed on PBMCs. The V and J genes are TRBV6-5 and TRBJ1-1; no definite D call. The CDR3 protein is CASSYSEGWNTEAFF. For the CDR3, the DNA is TGTGCCAGCAGTTACTCGGAAGGGTGGAACACTGAAGCTTTCTTT.